The clone carrying this T cell receptor beta chain was recorded many times. The germline CDR1 and CDR2 sequences are SGHTA and FQGTGA. The CDR3 is 15 residues long. Trimming left V 5 bases short and J 10 bases short, with 23 bases between. This sample was taken from a study of T-cell memory formation after mild COVID-19. TCRdb processed the 5' RACE reads anew with MiXCR; each CDR3 protein has one entry. The table includes around 430,000 distinct CDR3 sequences, 16% detected once. The sample consisted of PBMCs or a T cell subset sorted from them (not recorded which). The chain recombines TRBV7-3 with TRBJ1-1, with unresolved D. The origin of this receptor is a man younger than 30 who had mild COVID-19 (a few samples of this study predate the infection). Cell type and time point are not known. The CDR3 region is CASSPDGKVGRRAFF. DNA of the CDR3: TGTGCCAGCAGCCCAGACGGGAAAGTGGGGAGGCGAGCTTTCTTT.